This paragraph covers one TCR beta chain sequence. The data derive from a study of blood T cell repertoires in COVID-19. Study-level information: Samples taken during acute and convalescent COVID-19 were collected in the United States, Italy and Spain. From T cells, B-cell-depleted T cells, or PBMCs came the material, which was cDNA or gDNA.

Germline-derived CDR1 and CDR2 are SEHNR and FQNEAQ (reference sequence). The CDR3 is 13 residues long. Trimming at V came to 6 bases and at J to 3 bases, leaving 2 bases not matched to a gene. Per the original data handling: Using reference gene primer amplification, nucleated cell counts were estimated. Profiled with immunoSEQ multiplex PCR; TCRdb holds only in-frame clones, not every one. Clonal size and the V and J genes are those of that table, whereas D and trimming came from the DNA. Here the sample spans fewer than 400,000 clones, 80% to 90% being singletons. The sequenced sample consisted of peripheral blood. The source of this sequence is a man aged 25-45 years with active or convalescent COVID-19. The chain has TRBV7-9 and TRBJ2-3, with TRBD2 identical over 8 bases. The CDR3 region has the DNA TGTGCCAGCAGAGCGGGGGCTACAGATACGCAGTATTTT. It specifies CASRAGATDTQYF.